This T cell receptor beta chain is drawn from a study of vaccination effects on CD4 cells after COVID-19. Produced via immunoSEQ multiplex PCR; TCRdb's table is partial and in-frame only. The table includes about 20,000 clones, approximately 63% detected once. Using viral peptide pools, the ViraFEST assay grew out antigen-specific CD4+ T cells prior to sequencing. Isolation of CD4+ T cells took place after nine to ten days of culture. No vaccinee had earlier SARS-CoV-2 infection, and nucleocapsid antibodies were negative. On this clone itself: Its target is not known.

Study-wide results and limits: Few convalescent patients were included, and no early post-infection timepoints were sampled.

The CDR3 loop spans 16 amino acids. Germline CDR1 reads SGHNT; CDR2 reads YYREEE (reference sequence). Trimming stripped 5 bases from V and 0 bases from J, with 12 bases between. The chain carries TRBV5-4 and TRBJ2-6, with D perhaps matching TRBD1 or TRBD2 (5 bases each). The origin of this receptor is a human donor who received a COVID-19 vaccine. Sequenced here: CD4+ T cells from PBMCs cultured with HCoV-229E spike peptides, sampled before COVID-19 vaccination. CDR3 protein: CASSSAGTSGANVLTF. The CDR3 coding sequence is TGTGCCAGCAGTTCCGCCGGGACCTCTGGGGCCAACGTCCTGACTTTC.